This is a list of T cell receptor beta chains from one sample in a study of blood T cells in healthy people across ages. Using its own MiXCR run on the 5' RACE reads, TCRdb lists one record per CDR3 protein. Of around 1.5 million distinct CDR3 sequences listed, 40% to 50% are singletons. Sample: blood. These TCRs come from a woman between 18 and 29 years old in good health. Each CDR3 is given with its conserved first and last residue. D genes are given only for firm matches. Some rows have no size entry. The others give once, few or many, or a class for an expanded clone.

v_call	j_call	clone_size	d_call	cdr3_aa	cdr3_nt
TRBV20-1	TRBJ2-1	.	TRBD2	CSARASGDRNEQFF	TGCAGTGCTAGAGCGAGCGGGGATAGGAATGAGCAGTTCTTC
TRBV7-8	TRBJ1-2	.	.	CASSSVPTARGYTF	TGTGCCAGCAGCTCCGTCCCGACAGCAAGGGGCTACACCTTC
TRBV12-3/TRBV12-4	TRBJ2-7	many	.	CASSIDRYEQYF	TGTGCCAGCAGTATCGACAGGTACGAGCAGTACTTC
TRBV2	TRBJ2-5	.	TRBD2	CASSPRTSGETQYF	TGTGCCAGCAGTCCAAGGACTAGCGGAGAGACCCAGTACTTC
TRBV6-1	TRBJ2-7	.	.	CASSEVTFSYEQYF	TGTGCCAGCAGTGAAGTTACATTTTCCTACGAGCAGTACTTC
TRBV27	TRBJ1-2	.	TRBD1	CASSPGDRVHGYTF	TGTGCCAGCAGTCCCGGGGACAGGGTCCATGGCTACACCTTC
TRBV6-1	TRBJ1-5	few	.	CATSWGNQPQHF	TGTGCCACTAGTTGGGGGAATCAGCCCCAGCATTTT
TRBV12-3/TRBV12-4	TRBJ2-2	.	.	CASSLTGITGELFF	TGTGCCAGCAGTTTAACGGGGATCACCGGGGAGCTGTTTTTT
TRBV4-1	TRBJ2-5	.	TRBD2	CASSQELTSGGLQETQYF	TGCGCCAGCAGCCAAGAACTCACTAGCGGGGGGCTGCAAGAGACCCAGTACTTC
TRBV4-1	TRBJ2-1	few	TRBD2	CASSQVLAGSCEQFF	TGCGCCAGCAGCCAAGTCCTAGCGGGGTCCTGTGAGCAGTTCTTC
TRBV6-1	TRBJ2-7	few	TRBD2	CASSEPGLAATYEQYF	TGTGCCAGCAGTGAACCGGGACTAGCGGCAACCTACGAGCAGTACTTC
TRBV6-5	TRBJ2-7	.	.	CASSYSLTATYEQYF	TGTGCCAGCAGTTACTCACTCACAGCCACCTACGAGCAGTACTTC
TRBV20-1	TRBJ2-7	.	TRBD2	CSARALAGDNEQYF	TGCAGTGCTAGAGCTCTGGCGGGAGATAACGAGCAGTACTTC
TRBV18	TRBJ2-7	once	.	CASSPRQEFYEQYF	TGTGCCAGCTCACCAAGACAGGAATTCTACGAGCAGTACTTC
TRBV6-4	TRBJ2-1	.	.	CASSELALSDYNEQFF	TGTGCCAGCAGTGAGTTGGCGCTTTCAGACTACAATGAGCAGTTCTTC
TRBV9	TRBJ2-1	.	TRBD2	CASRTPGTSDYNEQFF	TGTGCCAGCAGGACCCCCGGGACTAGCGATTACAATGAGCAGTTCTTC
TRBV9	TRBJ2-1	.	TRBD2	CASSVATSGSGHEQFF	TGTGCCAGCAGCGTAGCTACTAGCGGGAGTGGGCATGAGCAGTTCTTC
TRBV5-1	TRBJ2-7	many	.	CASSLEGREQYF	TGTGCCAGCAGTTTAGAGGGACGAGAGCAGTACTTC
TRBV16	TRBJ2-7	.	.	CASSWGNYPRRTYEQYF	TGTGCCAGCAGCTGGGGGAACTACCCCAGGAGAACCTACGAGCAGTACTTC
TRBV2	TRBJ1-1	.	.	CASSRSGEKRTEAFF	TGTGCCAGCAGCCGCTCAGGGGAGAAGCGGACTGAAGCTTTCTTT
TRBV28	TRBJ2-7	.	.	CASKKGGAGGLSAYEQYF	TGTGCCAGCAAAAAGGGGGGGGCAGGGGGGTTAAGTGCCTACGAGCAGTACTTC
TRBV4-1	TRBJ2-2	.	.	CASSQVILRSGELFF	TGCGCCAGCAGCCAAGTCATACTCCGCTCCGGGGAGCTGTTTTTT
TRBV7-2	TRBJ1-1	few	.	CASSFGFNTEAFF	TGTGCCAGCAGCTTCGGATTTAACACTGAAGCTTTCTTT
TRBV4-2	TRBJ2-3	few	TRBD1	CASSQDSHRTGVTDTQYF	TGTGCCAGCAGCCAAGATAGTCATAGGACAGGGGTCACAGATACGCAGTATTTT
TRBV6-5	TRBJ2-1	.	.	CASSYSPGQGAYNEQFF	TGTGCCAGCAGTTACTCCCCCGGGCAGGGAGCCTACAATGAGCAGTTCTTC
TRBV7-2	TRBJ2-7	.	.	CASSSYGTSYEQYF	TGTGCCAGCAGCTCGTACGGGACTTCATACGAGCAGTACTTC
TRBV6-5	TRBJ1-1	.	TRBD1	CASRDTGGQNTEAFF	TGTGCCAGCAGGGACACAGGGGGGCAAAACACTGAAGCTTTCTTT
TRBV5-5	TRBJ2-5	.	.	CASSSPASRAGESQYF	TGTGCCAGCAGCTCGCCGGCTAGTCGGGCAGGGGAGTCCCAGTACTTC
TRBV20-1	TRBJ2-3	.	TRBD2	CSASGGAFIDTQYF	TGCAGTGCTAGCGGGGGGGCCTTCATAGATACGCAGTATTTT
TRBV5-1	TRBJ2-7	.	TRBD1	CASSVSGTVDEQYF	TGCGCCAGCAGCGTCTCCGGGACAGTGGACGAGCAGTACTTC